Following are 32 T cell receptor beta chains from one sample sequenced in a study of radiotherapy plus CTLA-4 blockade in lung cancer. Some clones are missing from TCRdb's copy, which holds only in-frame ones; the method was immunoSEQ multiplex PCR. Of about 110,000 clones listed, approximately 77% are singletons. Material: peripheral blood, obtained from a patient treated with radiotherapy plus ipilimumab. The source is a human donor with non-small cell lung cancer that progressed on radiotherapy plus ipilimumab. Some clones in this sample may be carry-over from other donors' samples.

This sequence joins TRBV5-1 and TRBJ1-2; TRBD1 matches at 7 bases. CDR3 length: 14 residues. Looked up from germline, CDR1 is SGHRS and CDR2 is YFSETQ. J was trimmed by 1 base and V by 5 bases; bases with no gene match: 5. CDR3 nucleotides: TGCGCCAGCAGGGTCCAGGGGGGTAACTATGGCTACACCTTC. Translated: CASRVQGGNYGYTF.

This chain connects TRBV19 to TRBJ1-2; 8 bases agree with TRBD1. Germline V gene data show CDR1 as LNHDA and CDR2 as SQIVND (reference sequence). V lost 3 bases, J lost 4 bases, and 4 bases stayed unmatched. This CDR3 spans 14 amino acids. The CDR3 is CASSMGTGGYGYTF. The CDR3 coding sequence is TGTGCCAGTAGTATGGGGACAGGTGGCTATGGCTACACCTTC.

The CDR3 sequence: CASFSIYLSDEQYF. CDR3 DNA: TGTGCCAGCTTCTCCATCTATCTTTCAGACGAGCAGTACTTC. This chain links TRBV13 with TRBJ2-7, with no clear D. V was cut by 8 bases and J by 5 bases, with 19 bases left in between. The CDR3 is 14 amino acids. CDR1 and CDR2 from the germline V gene are PRHDT and FYEKMQ (reference sequence).

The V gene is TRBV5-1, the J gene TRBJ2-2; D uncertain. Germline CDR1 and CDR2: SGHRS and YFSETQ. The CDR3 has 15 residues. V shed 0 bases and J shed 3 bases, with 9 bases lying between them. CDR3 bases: TGCGCCAGCAGCTTGGTAGGACCTCACACCGGGGAGCTGTTTTTT. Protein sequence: CASSLVGPHTGELFF.

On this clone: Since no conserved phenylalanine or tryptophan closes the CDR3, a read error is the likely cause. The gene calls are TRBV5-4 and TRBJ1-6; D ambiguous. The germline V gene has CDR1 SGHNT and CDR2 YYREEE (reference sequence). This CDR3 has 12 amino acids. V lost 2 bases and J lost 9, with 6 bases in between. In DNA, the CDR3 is TGTGCCAGCAGCTTAAGTGGTTCACCCCTCCACCTT. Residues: CASSLSGSPLHL.

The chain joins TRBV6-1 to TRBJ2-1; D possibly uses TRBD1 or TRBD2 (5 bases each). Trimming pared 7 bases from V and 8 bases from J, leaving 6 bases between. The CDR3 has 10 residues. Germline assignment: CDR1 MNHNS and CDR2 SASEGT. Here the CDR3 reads CASMGHEQFF. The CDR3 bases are TGTGCCAGCATGGGACATGAGCAGTTCTTC.

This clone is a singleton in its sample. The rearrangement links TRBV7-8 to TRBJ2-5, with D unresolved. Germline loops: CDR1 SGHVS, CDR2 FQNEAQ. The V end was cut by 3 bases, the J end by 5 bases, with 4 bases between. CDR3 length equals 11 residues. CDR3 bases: TGTGCCAGCAGCTTTTCCGAGACCCAGTACTTC. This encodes CASSFSETQYF.

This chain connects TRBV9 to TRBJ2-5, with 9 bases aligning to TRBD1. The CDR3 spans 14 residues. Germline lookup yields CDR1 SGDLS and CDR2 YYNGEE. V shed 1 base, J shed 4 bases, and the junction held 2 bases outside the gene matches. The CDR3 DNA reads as TGTGCCAGCAGCGTAACAGGGGGCTTAGAGACCCAGTACTTC. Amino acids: CASSVTGGLETQYF.

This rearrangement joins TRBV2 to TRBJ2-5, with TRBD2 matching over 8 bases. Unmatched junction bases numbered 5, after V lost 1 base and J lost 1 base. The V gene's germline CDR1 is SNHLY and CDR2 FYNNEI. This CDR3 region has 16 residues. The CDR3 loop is CASSEVAGGSQETQYF. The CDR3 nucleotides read TGTGCCAGCAGTGAAGTTGCGGGGGGCAGCCAAGAGACCCAGTACTTC.

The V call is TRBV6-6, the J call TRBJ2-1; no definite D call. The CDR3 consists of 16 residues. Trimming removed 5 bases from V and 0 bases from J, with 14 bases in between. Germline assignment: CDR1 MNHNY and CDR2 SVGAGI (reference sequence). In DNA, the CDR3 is TGTGCCAGCAGTACACCGGGTCGGAGCTCCTACAATGAGCAGTTCTTC. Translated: CASSTPGRSSYNEQFF.

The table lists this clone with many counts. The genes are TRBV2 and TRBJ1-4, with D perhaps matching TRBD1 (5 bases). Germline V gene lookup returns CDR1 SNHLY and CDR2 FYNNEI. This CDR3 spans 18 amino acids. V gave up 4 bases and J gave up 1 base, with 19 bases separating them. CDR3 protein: CASSAGASRVRTNEKLFF. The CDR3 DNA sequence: TGTGCCAGCAGTGCCGGGGCCAGCCGGGTGCGAACTAATGAAAAACTGTTTTTT.

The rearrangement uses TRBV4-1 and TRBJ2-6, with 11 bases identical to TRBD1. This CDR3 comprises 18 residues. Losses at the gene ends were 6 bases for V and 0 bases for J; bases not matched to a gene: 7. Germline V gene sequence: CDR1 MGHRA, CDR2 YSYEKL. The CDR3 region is CASRDRGPSTSGANVLTF. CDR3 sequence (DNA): TGCGCCAGCAGGGACAGGGGGCCCAGTACCTCTGGGGCCAACGTCCTGACTTTC.

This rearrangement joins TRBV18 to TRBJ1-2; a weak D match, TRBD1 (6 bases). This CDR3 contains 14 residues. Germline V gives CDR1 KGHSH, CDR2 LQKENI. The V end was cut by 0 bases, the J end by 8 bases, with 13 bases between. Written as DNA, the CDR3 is TGTGCCAGCTCACCACCTGTCAGGGGCTGGGGCTACACCTTC. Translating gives CASSPPVRGWGYTF.

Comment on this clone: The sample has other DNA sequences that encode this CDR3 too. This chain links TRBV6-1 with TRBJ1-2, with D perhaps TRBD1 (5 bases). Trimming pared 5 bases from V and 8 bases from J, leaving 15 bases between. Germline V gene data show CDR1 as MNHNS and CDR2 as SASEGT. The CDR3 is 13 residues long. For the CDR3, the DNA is TGTGCCAGCAGTCGGGCCGTAGAGGGGGGCTACACCTTC. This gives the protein CASSRAVEGGYTF.

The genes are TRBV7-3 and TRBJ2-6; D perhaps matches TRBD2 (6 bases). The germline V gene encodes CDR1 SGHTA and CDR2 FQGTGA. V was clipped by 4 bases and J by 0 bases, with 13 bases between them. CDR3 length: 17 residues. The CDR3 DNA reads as TGTGCCAGCAGCTCCGCCTACGGGGGCTCTGGGGCCAACGTCCTGACTTTC. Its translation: CASSSAYGGSGANVLTF.

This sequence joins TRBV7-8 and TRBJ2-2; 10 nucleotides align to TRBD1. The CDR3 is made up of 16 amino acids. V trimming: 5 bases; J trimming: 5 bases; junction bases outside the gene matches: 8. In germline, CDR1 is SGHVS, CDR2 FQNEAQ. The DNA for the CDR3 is TGTGCCAGCAGCGTCCGGGACAGGGGATTAACCGGGGAGCTGTTTTTT. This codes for CASSVRDRGLTGELFF.

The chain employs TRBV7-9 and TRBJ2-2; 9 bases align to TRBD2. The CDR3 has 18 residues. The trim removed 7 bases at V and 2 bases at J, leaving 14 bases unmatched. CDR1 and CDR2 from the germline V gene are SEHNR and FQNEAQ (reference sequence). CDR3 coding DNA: TGTGCCAGCAACCCTAGCAAGGGAGCGGGGGGCAACACCGGGGAGCTGTTTTTT. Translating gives CASNPSKGAGGNTGELFF. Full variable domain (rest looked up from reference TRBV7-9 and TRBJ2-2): DTGVSQNPRHKITKRGQNVTFRCDPISEHNRLYWYRQTLGQGPEFLTYFQNEAQLEKSRLLSDRFSAERPKGSFSTLEIQRTEQGDSAMYLCASNPSKGAGGNTGELFFGEGSRLTVL.

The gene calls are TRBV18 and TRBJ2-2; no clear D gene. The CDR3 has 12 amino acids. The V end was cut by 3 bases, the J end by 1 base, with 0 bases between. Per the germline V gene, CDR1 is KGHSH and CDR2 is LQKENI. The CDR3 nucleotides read TGTGCCAGCTCACCGAACACCGGGGAGCTGTTTTTT. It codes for CASSPNTGELFF.

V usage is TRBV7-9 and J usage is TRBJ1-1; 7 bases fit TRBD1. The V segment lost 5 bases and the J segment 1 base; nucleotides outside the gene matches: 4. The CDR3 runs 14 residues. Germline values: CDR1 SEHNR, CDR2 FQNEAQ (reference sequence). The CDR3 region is CASSPQGKNTEAFF. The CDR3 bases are TGTGCCAGCAGCCCACAGGGGAAGAACACTGAAGCTTTCTTT. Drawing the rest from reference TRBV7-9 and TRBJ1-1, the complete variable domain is DTGVSQNPRHKITKRGQNVTFRCDPISEHNRLYWYRQTLGQGPEFLTYFQNEAQLEKSRLLSDRFSAERPKGSFSTLEIQRTEQGDSAMYLCASSPQGKNTEAFFGQGTRLTVV.

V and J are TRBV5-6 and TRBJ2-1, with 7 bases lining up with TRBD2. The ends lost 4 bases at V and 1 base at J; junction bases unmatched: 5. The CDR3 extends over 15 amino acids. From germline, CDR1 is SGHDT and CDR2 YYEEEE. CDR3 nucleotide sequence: TGTGCCAGCAGCCTTAGTAGCGGGTCCTACAATGAGCAGTTCTTC. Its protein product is CASSLSSGSYNEQFF.

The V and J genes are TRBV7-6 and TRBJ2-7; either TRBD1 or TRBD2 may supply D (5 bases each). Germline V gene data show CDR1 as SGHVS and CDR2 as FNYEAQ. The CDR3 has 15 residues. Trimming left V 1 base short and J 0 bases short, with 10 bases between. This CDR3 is CASSLDPGTSYEQYF. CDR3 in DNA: TGTGCCAGCAGCTTAGACCCGGGGACCTCCTACGAGCAGTACTTC.

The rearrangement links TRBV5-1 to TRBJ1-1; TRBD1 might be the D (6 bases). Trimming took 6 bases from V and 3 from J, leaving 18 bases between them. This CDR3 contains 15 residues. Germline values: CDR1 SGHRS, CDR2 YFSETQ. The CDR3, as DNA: TGCGCCAGCACCGCCCTCCCTGGGGGGCACACTGAAGCTTTCTTT. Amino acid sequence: CASTALPGGHTEAFF.

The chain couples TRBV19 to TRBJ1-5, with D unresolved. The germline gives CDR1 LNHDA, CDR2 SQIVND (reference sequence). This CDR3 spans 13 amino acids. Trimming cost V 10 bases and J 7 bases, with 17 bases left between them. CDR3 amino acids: CAISPRGYQPQHF. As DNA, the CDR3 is TGTGCCATATCCCCTAGAGGGTACCAGCCCCAGCATTTT.

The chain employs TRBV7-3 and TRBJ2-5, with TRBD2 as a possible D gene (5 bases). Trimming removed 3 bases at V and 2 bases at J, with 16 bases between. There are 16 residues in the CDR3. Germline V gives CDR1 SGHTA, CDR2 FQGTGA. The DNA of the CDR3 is TGTGCCAGCAGCTTCGCCGCGCGCGGGCCGCAAGAGACCCAGTACTTC. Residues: CASSFAARGPQETQYF.

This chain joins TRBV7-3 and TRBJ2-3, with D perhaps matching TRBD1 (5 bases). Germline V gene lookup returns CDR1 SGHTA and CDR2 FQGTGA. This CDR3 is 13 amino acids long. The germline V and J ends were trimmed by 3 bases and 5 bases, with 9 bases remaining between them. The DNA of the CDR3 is TGTGCCAGCAGCTTGGGGCCAAGAGATACGCAGTATTTT. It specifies CASSLGPRDTQYF.

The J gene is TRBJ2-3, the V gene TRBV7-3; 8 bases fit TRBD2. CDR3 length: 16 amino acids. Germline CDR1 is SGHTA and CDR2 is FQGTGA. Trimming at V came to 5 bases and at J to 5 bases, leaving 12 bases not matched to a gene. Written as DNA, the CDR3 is TGTGCCAGCAGCCCCTACTCCGGGGGGGCCTTAGATACGCAGTATTTT. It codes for CASSPYSGGALDTQYF. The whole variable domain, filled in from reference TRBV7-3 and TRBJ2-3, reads GAGVSQTPSNKVTEKGKYVELRCDPISGHTALYWYRQSLGQGPEFLIYFQGTGAADDSGLPNDRFFAVRPEGSVSTLKIQRTERGDSAVYLCASSPYSGGALDTQYFGPGTRLTVL.

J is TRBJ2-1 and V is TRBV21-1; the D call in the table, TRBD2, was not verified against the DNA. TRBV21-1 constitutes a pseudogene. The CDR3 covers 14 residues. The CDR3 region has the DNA TGTGCCAGCAGAAAGGGGGGGGCCGTTAATGAGCAGTTCTTC. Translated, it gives CASRKGGAVNEQFF.

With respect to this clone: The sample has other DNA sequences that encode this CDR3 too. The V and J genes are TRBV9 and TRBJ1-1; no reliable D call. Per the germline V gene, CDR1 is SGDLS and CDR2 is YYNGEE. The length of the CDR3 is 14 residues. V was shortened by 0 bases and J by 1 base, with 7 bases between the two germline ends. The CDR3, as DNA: TGTGCCAGCAGCGTAGTGGGAGGGAACACTGAAGCTTTCTTT. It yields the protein CASSVVGGNTEAFF.

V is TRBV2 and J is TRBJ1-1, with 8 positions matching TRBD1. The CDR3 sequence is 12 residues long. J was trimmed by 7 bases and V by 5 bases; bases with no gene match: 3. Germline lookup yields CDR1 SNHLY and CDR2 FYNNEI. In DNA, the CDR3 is TGTGCCAGCAGTATACAGGGGGTTGAAGCTTTCTTT. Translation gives CASSIQGVEAFF.

The CDR3 spells CSARTGTYEQYF. The DNA for the CDR3 is TGCAGCGCTCGGACAGGGACCTACGAGCAGTACTTC. The chain combines TRBV29-1 with TRBJ2-7; 8 bases match TRBD1. In germline, CDR1 is SQVTM, CDR2 ANQGSEA. With 7 bases clipped from V and 2 bases from J, the junction kept 4 bases outside the gene matches. The CDR3 has 12 amino acids.

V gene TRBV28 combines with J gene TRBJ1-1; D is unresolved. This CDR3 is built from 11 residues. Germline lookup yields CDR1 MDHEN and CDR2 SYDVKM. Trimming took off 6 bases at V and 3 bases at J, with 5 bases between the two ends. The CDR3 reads CASRQDTEAFF. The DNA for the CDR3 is TGTGCCAGCAGGCAGGACACTGAAGCTTTCTTT.

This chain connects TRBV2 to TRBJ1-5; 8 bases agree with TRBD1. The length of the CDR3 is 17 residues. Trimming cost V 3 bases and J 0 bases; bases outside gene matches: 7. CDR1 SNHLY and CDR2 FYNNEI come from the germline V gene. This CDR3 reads CASSDGGTGNSNQPQHF. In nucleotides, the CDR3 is TGTGCCAGCAGTGACGGTGGGACAGGTAATAGCAATCAGCCCCAGCATTTT.